One T cell receptor (beta chain) is described in this entry. Profiled with immunoSEQ multiplex PCR; TCRdb holds only in-frame clones, not every one. The table lists hundreds of thousands of clones, approximately 90% of them singletons. Trimming removed 11 bases from V and 7 bases from J; junction bases left unmatched: 10. Germline V gene lookup returns CDR1 SNHLY and CDR2 FYNNEI. There are 13 residues in the CDR3. The data belong to a study of blood T cell repertoires in COVID-19. Material for sequencing was peripheral blood. This clonotype originated in a man in his fifties with acute or convalescent COVID-19. V is TRBV2 and J is TRBJ1-4; 7 nucleotides align to TRBD1. The CDR3 DNA follows: TGTGCCTCCGAGAGGGGGCGAATTGAAAAACTGTTTTTT. Protein: CASERGRIEKLFF.